The 16 T cell receptor beta chains in this list originate from one sample, sequenced in a study of tumor T cells in aggressive B-cell lymphoma. Data came from immunoSEQ multiplex PCR; TCRdb stores just in-frame clones and leaves some out. The table has under 7,000 clones, roughly 84% seen once. The source material was tumor tissue. Receptors originate from an adult with diffuse large B cell lymphoma.

The rearrangement uses TRBV7-9 and TRBJ2-2; D is perhaps TRBD1 (6 bases). Trimming left V 1 base short and J 6 bases short, with 12 bases between. CDR1 SEHNR and CDR2 FQNEAQ come from the germline V gene (reference sequence). CDR3 size: 15 residues. The CDR3 spells CASSLVQGFAGELFF. For the CDR3, the DNA is TGTGCCAGCAGCTTAGTACAGGGCTTTGCCGGGGAGCTGTTTTTT. The whole variable domain, remainder taken from reference TRBV7-9 and TRBJ2-2, is DTGVSQNPRHKITKRGQNVTFRCDPISEHNRLYWYRQTLGQGPEFLTYFQNEAQLEKSRLLSDRFSAERPKGSFSTLEIQRTEQGDSAMYLCASSLVQGFAGELFFGEGSRLTVL.

This sequence joins TRBV6-5 and TRBJ2-7, with a weak D call TRBD2 (5 bases). The germline CDR1 and CDR2 sequences are MNHEY and SVGAGI. V lost 6 bases and J lost 3, with 15 bases in between. This CDR3 comprises 14 residues. This CDR3 reads CASSRLFEGYEQYF. In DNA form, the CDR3 reads TGTGCCAGCAGCAGACTTTTTGAGGGCTACGAGCAGTACTTC.

This clone was seen only once. Here the CDR3 DNA reads TGCGCCAGCAGCTCGCGTAGGTTCGCCACAACAGCAGATACGCAGTATTTT. It encodes CASSSRRFATTADTQYF. V usage is TRBV5-1 and J usage is TRBJ2-3; D is unclear. The germline V and J ends were trimmed by 3 bases and 4 bases, with 21 bases remaining between them. The CDR3 covers 17 residues. Germline V gene sequence: CDR1 SGHRS, CDR2 YFSETQ.

The V gene is TRBV7-6, the J gene TRBJ1-2, with 7 bases aligning to TRBD1. Germline lookup yields CDR1 SGHVS and CDR2 FNYEAQ. V lost 1 base and J lost 7; bases outside the gene matches: 6. This CDR3 region has 14 residues. CDR3 residues: CASSLDQGGGGYTF. In DNA, the CDR3 is TGTGCCAGCAGCTTAGACCAGGGGGGCGGTGGCTACACCTTC.

The chain uses TRBV23-1 and TRBJ1-4, with a tentative D call TRBD1 (5 bases). Being an ORF, TRBV23-1 has a function that is uncertain. Trimming cost V 0 bases and J 6 bases, with 11 bases left between them. The CDR3 runs 15 residues. The CDR3, as DNA: TGCGCCAGCAGTCAATCGCAGGGTGTGGATGAAAAACTGTTTTTT. It codes for CASSQSQGVDEKLFF.

V and J are TRBV5-3 and TRBJ2-1; possible D gene TRBD1, 5 bases. TRBV5-3 carries the ORF label, with uncertain function. This CDR3 has 17 residues. V shed 0 bases and J shed 6 bases, with 19 bases lying between them. The CDR3 reads CARSLGEHLRASNEQFF. The CDR3 bases are TGTGCCAGAAGCTTGGGGGAACACCTCAGGGCTTCCAATGAGCAGTTCTTC.

The table lists this clone with a few counts. This sequence joins TRBV5-6 and TRBJ2-1; 9 bases fit TRBD2. CDR3 length equals 16 residues. CDR1 SGHDT and CDR2 YYEEEE come from the germline V gene. With V trimmed by 6 bases and J by 7 bases, 14 bases remained unmatched. CDR3 protein: CASTHRSGSWWNEQFF. CDR3 nucleotide sequence: TGTGCCAGCACCCATCGTAGCGGGAGCTGGTGGAATGAGCAGTTCTTC.

The V call is TRBV7-8, the J call TRBJ1-5; D not resolved. CDR3 length equals 14 residues. Trimming took 1 base from V and 3 from J, leaving 7 bases between them. Per the germline V gene, CDR1 is SGHVS and CDR2 is FQNEAQ. In DNA, the CDR3 is TGTGCCAGCAGCTTAGGACTAAACAATCAGCCCCAGCATTTT. Residues: CASSLGLNNQPQHF.

J is TRBJ1-2 and V is TRBV5-1, with 10 bases lining up with TRBD1. CDR3 length: 18 residues. Germline V lookup: CDR1 SGHRS, CDR2 YFSETQ. Unmatched junction bases numbered 16, after V lost 1 base and J lost 7 bases. CDR3 protein: CASSLWGQGSRSQFGYTF. CDR3 DNA sequence: TGCGCCAGCAGCTTGTGGGGACAGGGGTCGCGGTCCCAATTTGGCTACACCTTC.

The chain links TRBV7-2 to TRBJ1-1, with a tentative D call TRBD1 (6 bases). V dropped 2 bases and J dropped 4 bases, with 23 bases sitting between them. From germline, CDR1 is SGHTA and CDR2 FQGNSA. This CDR3 is 18 amino acids long. CDR3 amino acids: CASSLHGVSLGGGTEAFF. For the CDR3, the DNA is TGTGCCAGCAGCTTACACGGGGTTTCTTTAGGGGGGGGCACTGAAGCTTTCTTT.

The V call is TRBV2, the J call TRBJ1-5; TRBD1 is a possible D gene (5 bases). V was clipped by 2 bases and J by 6 bases, with 14 bases between them. This CDR3 region has 15 residues. Per germline, CDR1 SNHLY and CDR2 FYNNEI. CDR3 in amino acids: CASSENPPDIQPQHF. The CDR3 DNA follows: TGTGCCAGCAGTGAAAACCCCCCGGACATTCAGCCCCAGCATTTT.

This clone was observed a single time. This chain uses TRBV14 with TRBJ2-6; a weak D match, TRBD2 (5 bases). Trimming took 4 bases from V and 0 from J, leaving 19 bases between them. Germline values: CDR1 SGHDN, CDR2 FVKESK. The CDR3 is made up of 19 amino acids. The CDR3 bases are TGTGCCAGCAGCCCCGCGGCGGGCAGGCCAAACTCTGGGGCCAACGTCCTGACTTTC. This codes for CASSPAAGRPNSGANVLTF.

The rearrangement links TRBV28 to TRBJ2-5; D is perhaps TRBD2 (5 bases). The end of the DNA aligns better with TRBJ2-7, so the J call may be wrong. The CDR3 covers 12 residues. Germline V lookup: CDR1 MDHEN, CDR2 SYDVKM. Written as DNA, the CDR3 is TGTGCCAGCGCCGACTATATCTACGAGCAGTACTTC. The encoded protein is CASADYIYEQYF.

V is TRBV19 and J is TRBJ1-1; no firm D call. CDR3 length: 13 residues. The V gene lost 3 bases and the J gene lost 4 bases, with 9 bases spanning the gap. CDR1 is LNHDA, CDR2 SQIVND, per germline (reference sequence). The CDR3 DNA reads as TGTGCCAGTAGTATCCTGCGGGGCACTGAAGCTTTCTTT. It specifies CASSILRGTEAFF.

The V call is TRBV28, the J call TRBJ2-7; TRBD2 agrees at 11 bases. Germline V gene sequence: CDR1 MDHEN, CDR2 SYDVKM. The junction had 5 bases not matched to a gene; V was cut back by 7 bases and J by 0 bases. The length of the CDR3 is 15 residues. DNA of the CDR3: TGTGCCAGCATCTACCTAGCGGGGGGCTCCTACGAGCAGTACTTC. It yields the protein CASIYLAGGSYEQYF.

In regard to this clone: The junction does not match germline at one end; this may be a read error. V and J are TRBV7-7 and TRBJ2-3; a weak D match, TRBD1 (5 bases). The CDR3 length is 13 residues. Germline assignment: CDR1 SSHAT and CDR2 FNYEAQ (reference sequence). The DNA of the CDR3 is TGTGCTAGCAGCTCAGGGCCCTTGGATACGCAGTATTTT. Protein sequence: CASSSGPLDTQYF.